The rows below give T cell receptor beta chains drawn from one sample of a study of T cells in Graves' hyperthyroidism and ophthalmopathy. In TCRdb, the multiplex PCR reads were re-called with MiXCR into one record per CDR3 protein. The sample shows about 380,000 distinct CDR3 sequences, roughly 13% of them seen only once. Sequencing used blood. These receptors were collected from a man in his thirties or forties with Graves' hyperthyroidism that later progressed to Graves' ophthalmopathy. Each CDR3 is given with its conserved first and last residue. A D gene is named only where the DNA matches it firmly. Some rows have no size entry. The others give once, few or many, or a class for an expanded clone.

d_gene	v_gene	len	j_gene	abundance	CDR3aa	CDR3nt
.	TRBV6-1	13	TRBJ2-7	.	CASSDTGLWEQYF	TGTGCCAGCAGTGATACAGGGTTATGGGAGCAGTACTTC
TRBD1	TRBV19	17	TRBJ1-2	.	CASSILPSTGQGDGYTF	TGTGCCAGTAGTATCCTCCCCTCAACAGGACAGGGGGATGGCTACACCTTC
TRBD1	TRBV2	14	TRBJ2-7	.	CASSEWAGGYEQYF	TGTGCCAGCAGTGAATGGGCAGGGGGCTACGAGCAGTACTTC
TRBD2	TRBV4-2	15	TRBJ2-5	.	CASSQEAGGQETQYF	TGTGCCAGCAGCCAAGAAGCGGGGGGCCAAGAGACCCAGTACTTC
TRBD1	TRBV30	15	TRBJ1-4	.	CAWSAPGTVVEKLFF	TGTGCCTGGAGTGCCCCCGGGACAGTGGTGGAAAAACTGTTTTTT
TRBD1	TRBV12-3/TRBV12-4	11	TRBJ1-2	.	CASTYRGGYTF	TGTGCCAGCACCTACAGGGGTGGCTACACCTTC
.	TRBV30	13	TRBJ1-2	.	CAWKGGQDYGYTF	TGTGCCTGGAAGGGGGGGCAAGACTATGGCTACACCTTC
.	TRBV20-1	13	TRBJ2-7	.	CSARAGFKREQYF	TGCAGTGCTAGGGCAGGGTTTAAGCGCGAGCAGTACTTC
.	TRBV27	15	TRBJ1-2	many	CASRTLSTSGYGYTF	TGTGCCAGCAGGACTCTGTCCACCTCAGGCTATGGCTACACCTTC
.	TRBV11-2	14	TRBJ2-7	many	CASSLGTLAYEQYF	TGTGCCAGCAGCTTAGGCACTCTTGCCTACGAGCAGTACTTC
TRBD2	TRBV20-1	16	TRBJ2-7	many	CSAAPDSGVNYYEQYF	TGCAGTGCCGCGCCGGATAGCGGGGTTAACTACTACGAGCAGTACTTC
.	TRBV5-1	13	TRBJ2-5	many	CASSLGGEETQYF	TGTGCCAGCAGCTTAGGCGGGGAAGAGACCCAGTACTTC
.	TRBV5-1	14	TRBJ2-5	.	CASSKTGGGETQYF	TGCGCCAGCAGCAAAACAGGGGGAGGGGAGACCCAGTACTTC